This paragraph reports one TCR beta chain. This sample was included in a study of regulatory T cells in long-lasting Graves disease. Assembly of TCR beta libraries relied on iRepertoire HTBI primers together with Arm-PCR of CDR3 regions. Via MiXCR, TCRdb re-called the multiplex PCR reads, giving one row per CDR3 protein. The sample comprises 200,000 to 250,000 distinct CDR3 sequences, 15% to 20% of which are singletons, and over 9.5% rests with the top ten. CDR1 is SGHDN and CDR2 is FVKESK in the germline V gene. The CDR3 is made up of 15 amino acids. The ends were cut back, 1 base at V and 0 bases at J, with 9 bases in the middle. The time point was: newly diagnosed GD, antithyroid drugs for less than 3 months. From PBMCs, RNA was extracted and then used to make the TCR library. An endocrinology unit in Xi'an, China, supplied the patients. EDTA tubes held roughly 9 milliliters of peripheral blood from each patient.

The same sample was also used in a study of T cells in Graves' hyperthyroidism and ophthalmopathy. This second study says: Within blood appeared most thyroid clonotypes that had expanded above 0.001.

The V call is TRBV14, the J call TRBJ1-1, with no clear D. The material was peripheral blood mononuclear cells (PBMCs), obtained at new diagnosis, from a patient treated with antithyroid drugs. The sequence was obtained from a woman aged 25 to 39 with Graves disease. For the CDR3, the DNA is TGTGCCAGCAGCCAAGCTCGCCCCATGAACACTGAAGCTTTCTTT. It yields the protein CASSQARPMNTEAFF.